The rows below give T cell receptor beta chains drawn from one sample of a study of blood T cell repertoires in COVID-19. The method was immunoSEQ multiplex PCR; TCRdb's version includes in-frame clones alone and lacks a portion of them. In the table there are 140,000 to 150,000 clones, 88% of which are singletons. Input material: peripheral blood. These receptors were obtained from a woman aged 50 to 60 with acute or convalescent COVID-19. Each CDR3 is given with its conserved first and last residue. A D gene is named only where the DNA matches it firmly.

j_gene	d_gene	v_gene	CDR3aa	CDR3nt
TRBJ1-1	NA	TRBV6-5	CASSLYGRGNTEAFF	TGTGCCAGCAGCCTCTACGGCCGGGGGAACACTGAAGCTTTCTTT
TRBJ1-5	TRBD1	TRBV27	CASKYAGTGNSNQPQHF	TGTGCCAGCAAATATGCCGGGACAGGGAATAGCAATCAGCCCCAGCATTTT
TRBJ2-5	TRBD2	TRBV6-5	CASSYPRTSRETQYF	TGTGCCAGCAGTTACCCCAGGACTAGCAGAGAGACCCAGTACTTC
TRBJ1-2	NA	TRBV12-3/TRBV12-4	CASSLTDRGYTF	TGTGCCAGCAGTTTGACAGATCGTGGCTACACCTTC
TRBJ2-3	NA	TRBV27	CATWASLTDTQYF	TGTGCCACCTGGGCCTCTCTGACAGATACGCAGTATTTT
TRBJ2-7	TRBD1	TRBV3-1/TRBV3-2	CASSQTGGLGYEQYF	TGTGCCAGCAGCCAAACAGGGGGATTAGGTTACGAGCAGTACTTC
TRBJ2-2	NA	TRBV9	CASSVGVIGELFF	TGTGCCAGCAGCGTAGGAGTGATCGGGGAGCTGTTTTTT
TRBJ1-3	NA	TRBV18	CASSQSPASSGNTIYF	TGTGCCAGCTCCCAATCGCCCGCCAGCTCTGGAAACACCATATATTTT
TRBJ1-2	TRBD1	TRBV5-1	CASSLEAGGSPYYGYTF	TGCGCCAGCAGCTTGGAGGCAGGGGGGTCCCCGTACTATGGCTACACCTTC
TRBJ2-3	NA	TRBV12-3/TRBV12-4	CASSLGTTDTQYF	TGTGCCAGCAGCCTGGGGACTACAGATACGCAGTATTTT
TRBJ2-2	NA	TRBV2	CASRGHSNTGELFF	TGTGCCAGCAGGGGCCATTCGAACACCGGGGAGCTGTTTTTT
TRBJ1-1	TRBD1	TRBV5-5	CASSLWAGGTEAFF	TGTGCCAGCAGCTTGTGGGCAGGGGGCACTGAAGCTTTCTTT